These T cell receptor beta chains were read from a single sample in a study of OX40 agonist ivuxolimab in advanced cancers. Assay: immunoSEQ multiplex PCR; the TCRdb copy retains only in-frame clones and omits some. The sample has tens of thousands of clones; approximately 87% are singletons. The sequenced sample was CD4+ or CD8+ T cells sorted from blood, obtained in a trial of the OX40 agonist ivuxolimab. These receptors originate from an adult with an advanced solid tumor such as melanoma, head and neck, liver or kidney cancer. Both conserved end residues are part of each CDR3. The order of the fields is V gene, J gene, CDR3 protein.

v_call: TRBV7-9; j_call: TRBJ2-7; cdr3_aa: CASSFGGEGSEQYF
v_call: TRBV2; j_call: TRBJ2-3; cdr3_aa: CASSEAWGWDTQYF
v_call: TRBV4-1; j_call: TRBJ2-7; cdr3_aa: CASSQGHLIAYEQYF
v_call: TRBV18; j_call: TRBJ1-1; cdr3_aa: CASSRGGEAFF
v_call: TRBV2; j_call: TRBJ2-5; cdr3_aa: CASSPDHPSIQETQYF
v_call: TRBV9; j_call: TRBJ2-7; cdr3_aa: CASSSRGGAYEQYF
v_call: TRBV7-9; j_call: TRBJ1-2; cdr3_aa: CASSLATDGYTF
v_call: TRBV2; j_call: TRBJ2-5; cdr3_aa: CASILEDETQYF
v_call: TRBV6-5; j_call: TRBJ1-3; cdr3_aa: CASSSLTGGAGNTIYF
v_call: TRBV19; j_call: TRBJ1-1; cdr3_aa: CASSILGSTEAFF
v_call: TRBV6-5; j_call: TRBJ2-7; cdr3_aa: CASSYSGYTYEQYF
v_call: TRBV7-9; j_call: TRBJ2-7; cdr3_aa: CASSPAGGYEQYF
v_call: TRBV6-5; j_call: TRBJ2-7; cdr3_aa: CASSYSQPTYEQYF
v_call: TRBV5-1; j_call: TRBJ2-7; cdr3_aa: CASSDSGSSYEQYF
v_call: TRBV13; j_call: TRBJ1-2; cdr3_aa: CASSHRGPGMDGYTF
v_call: TRBV29-1; j_call: TRBJ2-1; cdr3_aa: CSPTLLSYNEQFF
v_call: TRBV25-1; j_call: .; cdr3_aa: CASSRANEQYF
v_call: TRBV19; j_call: TRBJ2-1; cdr3_aa: CASSIVANEQFF
v_call: TRBV7-9; j_call: TRBJ1-2; cdr3_aa: CASKEMGQGAYGYTF
v_call: TRBV19; j_call: TRBJ2-1; cdr3_aa: CASRSNYNEQFF
v_call: TRBV11-2; j_call: TRBJ1-2; cdr3_aa: CASSSGSDSGYTF
v_call: TRBV9; j_call: TRBJ1-3; cdr3_aa: CASSVEAHSGNTIYF
v_call: TRBV7-8; j_call: TRBJ1-2; cdr3_aa: CASSLGIGQGNYGYTF
v_call: TRBV5-6; j_call: TRBJ2-7; cdr3_aa: CASSLADRKYEQYF
v_call: TRBV27; j_call: TRBJ2-1; cdr3_aa: CASRIGSSYNEQFF
v_call: TRBV20-1; j_call: TRBJ2-5; cdr3_aa: CSASSEETQYF
v_call: TRBV2; j_call: TRBJ1-5; cdr3_aa: CASRAGSYVNQPQHF
v_call: TRBV5-4; j_call: TRBJ1-1; cdr3_aa: CASSDLQYTEAFF
v_call: TRBV7-2; j_call: TRBJ1-2; cdr3_aa: CASSLGQGANYGYTF
v_call: TRBV30; j_call: TRBJ2-2; cdr3_aa: CAWSWTGAGELFF
v_call: TRBV28; j_call: TRBJ2-3; cdr3_aa: CASSLWDTRIIPDTQYF
v_call: TRBV15; j_call: TRBJ2-3; cdr3_aa: CATSRVPPRDRSTDTQYF
v_call: TRBV10-3; j_call: TRBJ1-1; cdr3_aa: CAIAGGGPTEAFF
v_call: TRBV5-1; j_call: TRBJ2-1; cdr3_aa: CASRHSSNEQFF
v_call: TRBV29-1; j_call: TRBJ2-7; cdr3_aa: CSAMTGGRYEQYF
v_call: TRBV19; j_call: TRBJ2-1; cdr3_aa: CASSKVTGPYNEQFF
v_call: TRBV5-4; j_call: TRBJ1-1; cdr3_aa: CASSLEVGHTEAFF
v_call: TRBV6-1; j_call: TRBJ1-4; cdr3_aa: CASSEWTGATNEKLFF
v_call: TRBV27; j_call: TRBJ2-1; cdr3_aa: CASSFGPLNEQFF
v_call: TRBV7-8; j_call: TRBJ2-1; cdr3_aa: CASSRDLGGNNEQFF
v_call: TRBV4-1; j_call: TRBJ2-5; cdr3_aa: CASSQVGSGETQYF
v_call: TRBV28; j_call: TRBJ2-6; cdr3_aa: CASSPRAGHSGANVLTF
v_call: TRBV7-6; j_call: TRBJ1-1; cdr3_aa: CARGDTEAFF
v_call: TRBV28; j_call: TRBJ2-2; cdr3_aa: CASSLFPGQELFF
v_call: TRBV6-4; j_call: TRBJ1-2; cdr3_aa: CASSPQGNYGYTF
v_call: TRBV16; j_call: TRBJ2-2; cdr3_aa: CASGRGNTNTGELFF
v_call: TRBV27; j_call: TRBJ1-1; cdr3_aa: CASSLLGNTEAFF
v_call: TRBV7-9; j_call: TRBJ1-5; cdr3_aa: CASSSTGTGLGGNQPQHF
v_call: TRBV18; j_call: TRBJ1-3; cdr3_aa: CASSPVGNPEGANLSGNTIYF
v_call: TRBV4-3; j_call: TRBJ1-1; cdr3_aa: CASSQEGHVNTEAFF
v_call: TRBV29-1; j_call: TRBJ2-7; cdr3_aa: CSAGGYAESYEQYF
v_call: TRBV19; j_call: TRBJ2-5; cdr3_aa: CASSGAGETQYF
v_call: TRBV6-4; j_call: TRBJ2-2; cdr3_aa: CASSDPNLGELFF
v_call: TRBV6-4; j_call: TRBJ1-1; cdr3_aa: CASSDGQGGTEAFF